Following are 7 T cell receptor beta chains from one sample sequenced in a study of T cell changes during pregnancy in multiple sclerosis. Clones were sequenced by immunoSEQ multiplex PCR, and TCRdb holds only the in-frame ones, with some missing. Seen here are approximately 50,000 clones, around 94% observed once, and the top ten hold roughly 0.33%. The sequencing used CD4+ T cells from peripheral blood mononuclear cells, collected in the third trimester of pregnancy. These receptors were taken from a female donor with multiple sclerosis, enrolled in a pregnancy study.

The chain links TRBV9 to TRBJ2-7; 12 bases fit TRBD2. In germline, CDR1 is SGDLS, CDR2 YYNGEE. The CDR3 runs to 15 residues. V shed 3 bases and J 4 bases; nucleotides not matched to a gene: 5. Written as DNA, the CDR3 is TGTGCCAGCAGCGCCCTAGCGGGAGGGCCTTACGAGCAGTACTTC. Protein sequence: CASSALAGGPYEQYF.

This chain uses TRBV27 with TRBJ1-4, with TRBD1 matching 9 bases. This CDR3 is 14 amino acids long. Per germline, CDR1 MNHEY and CDR2 SMNVEV (reference sequence). The V and J ends lost 5 bases and 8 bases, in that order; junction bases with no gene match: 6. The CDR3 region is CASSPGTGPEKLFF. For the CDR3, the DNA is TGTGCCAGCAGTCCTGGGACAGGGCCAGAAAAACTGTTTTTT.

The CDR3 here is CASNRGGRGRGTEAFF. CDR3 bases: TGTGCCAGCAATCGCGGCGGCAGGGGGCGTGGGACTGAAGCTTTCTTT. The rearrangement links TRBV2 to TRBJ1-1, with 8 positions matching TRBD1. V was pared by 7 bases and J by 5 bases, with 15 bases of the junction left unmatched. The V gene's germline CDR1 is SNHLY and CDR2 FYNNEI. The CDR3 sequence is 16 residues long.

The genes are TRBV4-3 and TRBJ1-2, with a tentative D call TRBD1 (5 bases). Germline values: CDR1 LGHNA, CDR2 YSLEER. Deletions cut 6 bases from V and 3 bases from J, with 11 bases between. This CDR3 is built from 13 residues. For the CDR3, the DNA is TGCGCCAGCAGACCAGACAGAGACTATGGCTACACCTTC. Its translation is CASRPDRDYGYTF.

The V call is TRBV19, the J call TRBJ2-3; 12 positions agree with TRBD1. Trimming removed 0 bases from V and 6 bases from J; junction bases left unmatched: 7. The CDR3 runs 17 residues. The germline CDR1 and CDR2 sequences are LNHDA and SQIVND (reference sequence). CDR3 sequence (DNA): TGTGCCAGTAGTATAGATACCCGGGACAGGGGGCGGGATACGCAGTATTTT. Translated, it gives CASSIDTRDRGRDTQYF.

The genes are TRBV10-1 and TRBJ1-1; D possibly corresponds to TRBD1 (5 bases). Trimming took 0 bases from V and 0 from J, leaving 8 bases between them. CDR3 length: 15 amino acids. CDR1 is WNHNN and CDR2 is SYGVQD in the germline V gene (reference sequence). This CDR3 is CASSESGGVNTEAFF. CDR3 sequence (DNA): TGCGCCAGCAGTGAGTCCGGGGGAGTGAACACTGAAGCTTTCTTT.

The gene calls are TRBV19 and TRBJ1-1; the D gene is possibly TRBD1 (6 bases). V dropped 6 bases and J dropped 3 bases, with 17 bases sitting between them. The CDR3 covers 15 residues. CDR1 is LNHDA and CDR2 is SQIVND in the germline V gene (reference sequence). This CDR3 reads CASRESNYRDTEAFF. CDR3 coding DNA: TGTGCCAGTAGGGAAAGTAATTACAGGGACACTGAAGCTTTCTTT.